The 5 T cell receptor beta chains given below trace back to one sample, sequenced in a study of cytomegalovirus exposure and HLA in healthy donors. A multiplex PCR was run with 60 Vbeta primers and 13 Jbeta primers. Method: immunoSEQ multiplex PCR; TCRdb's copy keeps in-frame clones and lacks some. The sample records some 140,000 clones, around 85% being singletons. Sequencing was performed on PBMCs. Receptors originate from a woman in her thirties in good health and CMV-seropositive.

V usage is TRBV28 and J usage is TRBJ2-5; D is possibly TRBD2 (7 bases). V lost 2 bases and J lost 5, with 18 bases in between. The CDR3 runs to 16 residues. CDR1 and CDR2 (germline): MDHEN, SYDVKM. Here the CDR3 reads CASSLILGGRGETQYF. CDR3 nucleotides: TGTGCCAGCAGTTTAATTTTGGGGGGGCGCGGGGAGACCCAGTACTTC.

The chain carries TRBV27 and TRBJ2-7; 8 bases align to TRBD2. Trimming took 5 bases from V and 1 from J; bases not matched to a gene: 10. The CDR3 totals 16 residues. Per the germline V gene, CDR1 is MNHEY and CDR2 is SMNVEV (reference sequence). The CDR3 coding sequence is TGTGCCAGCAGTAGGGGCGGACTAGCAGGTTCCTACGAGCAGTACTTC. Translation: CASSRGGLAGSYEQYF.

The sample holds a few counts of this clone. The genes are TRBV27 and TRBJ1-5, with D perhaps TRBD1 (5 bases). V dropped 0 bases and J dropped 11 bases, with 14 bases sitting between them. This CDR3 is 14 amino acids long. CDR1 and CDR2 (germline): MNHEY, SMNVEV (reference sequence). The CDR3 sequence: CASSLSGGDRAQHF. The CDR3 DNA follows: TGTGCCAGCAGTTTATCGGGGGGGGATAGGGCCCAGCATTTT.

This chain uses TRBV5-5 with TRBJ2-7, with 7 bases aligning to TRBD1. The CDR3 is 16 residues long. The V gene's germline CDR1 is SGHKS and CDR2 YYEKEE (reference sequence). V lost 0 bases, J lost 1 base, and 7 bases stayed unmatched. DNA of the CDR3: TGTGCCAGCAGCTTGGATACAGGGGCACGGTCCTACGAGCAGTACTTC. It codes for CASSLDTGARSYEQYF. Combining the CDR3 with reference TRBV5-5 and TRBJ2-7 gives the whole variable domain DAGVTQSPTHLIKTRGQQVTLRCSPISGHKSVSWYQQVLGQGPQFIFQYYEKEERGRGNFPDRFSARQFPNYSSELNVNALLLGDSALYLCASSLDTGARSYEQYFGPGTRLTVT.

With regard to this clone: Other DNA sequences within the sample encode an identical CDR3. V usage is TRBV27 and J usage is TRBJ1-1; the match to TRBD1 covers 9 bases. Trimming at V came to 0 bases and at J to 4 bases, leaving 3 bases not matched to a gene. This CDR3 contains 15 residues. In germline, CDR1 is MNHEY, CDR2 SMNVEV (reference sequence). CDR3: CASSLSLTGGTEAFF. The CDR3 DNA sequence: TGTGCCAGCAGTTTATCTTTGACAGGGGGCACTGAAGCTTTCTTT.